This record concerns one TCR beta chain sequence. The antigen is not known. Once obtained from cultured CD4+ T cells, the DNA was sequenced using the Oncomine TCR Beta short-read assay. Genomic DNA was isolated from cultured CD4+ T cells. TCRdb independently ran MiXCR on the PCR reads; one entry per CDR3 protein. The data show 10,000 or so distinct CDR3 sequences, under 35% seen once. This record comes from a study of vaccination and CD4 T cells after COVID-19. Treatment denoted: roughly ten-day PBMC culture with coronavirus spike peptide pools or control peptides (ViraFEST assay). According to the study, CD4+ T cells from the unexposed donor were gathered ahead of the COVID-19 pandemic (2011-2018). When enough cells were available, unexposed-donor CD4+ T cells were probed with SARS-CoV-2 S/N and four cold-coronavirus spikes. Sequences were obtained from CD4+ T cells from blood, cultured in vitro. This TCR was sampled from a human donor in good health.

The DNA for the CDR3 is TGTGCCAGCAGCTCTCTGGGGGGCACGAGCACAGATACGCAGTATTTT. Its translation is CASSSLGGTSTDTQYF. The chain combines TRBV7-8 with TRBJ2-3; tentatively, D is TRBD1 or TRBD2 (6 bases each). V gave up 4 bases and J gave up 0 bases, with 14 bases separating them. The CDR3 contains 16 residues. Germline V gene sequence: CDR1 SGHVS, CDR2 FQNEAQ.